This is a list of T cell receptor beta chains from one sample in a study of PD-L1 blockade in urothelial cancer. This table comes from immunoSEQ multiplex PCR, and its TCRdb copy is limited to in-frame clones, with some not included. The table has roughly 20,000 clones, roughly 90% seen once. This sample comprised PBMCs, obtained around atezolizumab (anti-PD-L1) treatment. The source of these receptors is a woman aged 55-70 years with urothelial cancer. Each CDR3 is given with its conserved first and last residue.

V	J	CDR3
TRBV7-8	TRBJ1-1	CASSWPRVGTEAFF
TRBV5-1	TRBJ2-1	CASSLVGGYNEQFF
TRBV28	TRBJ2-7	CASRSGGTTYEQYF
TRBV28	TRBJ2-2	CASSLVGTGNTGELFF
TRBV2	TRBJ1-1	CASSGTPLTGEAFF
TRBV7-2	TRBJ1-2	CASSLDQRDKDYTF
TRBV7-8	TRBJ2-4	CASSATNRGLAKNIQYF
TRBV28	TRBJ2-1	CASSSGGSSYNEQFF
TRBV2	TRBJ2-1	CASTARDRQFF
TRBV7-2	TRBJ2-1	CASSLASGRAGNEQFF
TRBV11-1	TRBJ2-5	CASSLGTSYLHLESQYF
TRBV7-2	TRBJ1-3	CASSGTFHSGNTIYF
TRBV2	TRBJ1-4	CASSPEWQAEKLFF
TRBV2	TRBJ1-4	CASSSDRGGEKLFF
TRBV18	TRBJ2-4	CASSPETGQGAKNIQYF
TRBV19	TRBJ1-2	CASSNSFGGYTF
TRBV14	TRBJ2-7	CASSQTRGAAYEQYF
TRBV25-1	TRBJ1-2	CASSEGQLSGYTF
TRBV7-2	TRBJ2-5	CASSLPGGQETQYF
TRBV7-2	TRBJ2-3	CASSLRQGAADTQYF
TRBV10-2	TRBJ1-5	CASSAGNQPQHF
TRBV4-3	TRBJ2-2	CASSQERTGYMAFAGELFF
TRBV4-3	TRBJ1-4	CASSQLRDRNEKLFF
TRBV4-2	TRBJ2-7	CASSQDPGTGAYEQYF
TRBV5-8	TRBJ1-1	CASSLRPWSQTRGTEAFF
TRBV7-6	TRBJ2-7	CASSSGQKPSYEQYF
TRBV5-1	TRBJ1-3	CASSRGQGETGNTIYF
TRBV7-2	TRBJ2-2	CASSPGQGSTGELFF
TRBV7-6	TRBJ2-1	CASSELAGGYNEQFF
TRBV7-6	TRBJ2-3	CASSRAGVGTDTQYF
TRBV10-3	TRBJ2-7	CAISERLGQGEQYF
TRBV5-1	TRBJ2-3	CASSLAREGRDTQYF
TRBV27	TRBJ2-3	CASSLSYRGRYFTDTQYF
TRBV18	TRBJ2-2	CASSEVSGGTGELFF
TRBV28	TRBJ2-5	CASLRTDSTQYF
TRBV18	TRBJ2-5	CASSPRLSAGGPETQYF